A selection of T cell receptor beta chains follows, all from one sample in a study of blood T cells in healthy people across ages. TCRdb redid the calling of the 5' RACE reads with MiXCR, one entry per CDR3 protein. The sample carries more than 650,000 distinct CDR3 sequences, roughly 24% recorded once. A further study also used this sample, focusing on T cells of mothers and their children.

Sample: blood. The receptor source for this set is a boy aged 10-17 years in good health. Each CDR3 is given with its conserved first and last residue. D genes are given only for firm matches. Only some rows state a clone size, as once, few, many or a class for expanded clones.

cdr3_length,clone_size,j_call,v_call,d_call,cdr3_nt,cdr3_aa
14,NA,TRBJ2-2,TRBV29-1,NA,TGCAGCGTTGAGACGGGGATTTTGACCGGGGAGCTGTTTTTT,CSVETGILTGELFF
14,few,TRBJ2-2,TRBV24-1,NA,TGTGCCACCAGTGAAGCGAAAGGCACCGGGGAGCTGTTTTTT,CATSEAKGTGELFF
16,few,TRBJ2-2,TRBV7-7,NA,TGTGCCAGCAGCTCGACCCACTGGGGAGACACCGGGGAGCTGTTTTTT,CASSSTHWGDTGELFF
13,few,TRBJ2-1,TRBV5-1,NA,TGCGCCAGCAGATCAGGCGGGGCGGATGAGCAGTTCTTC,CASRSGGADEQFF
14,few,TRBJ2-2,TRBV7-9,NA,TGTGCCAGCAGCTTGCTCGCGAACACCGGGGAGCTGTTTTTT,CASSLLANTGELFF
13,many,TRBJ2-7,TRBV20-1,NA,TGCAGTGCTAGGCGGGGTGCAACCTACGAGCAGTACTTC,CSARRGATYEQYF
15,NA,TRBJ2-5,TRBV12-3/TRBV12-4,TRBD1,TGTGCCAGCACCTGGGGGACAGGGAGGGGAGAGACCCAGTACTTC,CASTWGTGRGETQYF
19,few,TRBJ2-7,TRBV6-5,TRBD1,TGTGCCAGCAGTTACCGGGGACAGGGATGGTCTGGTTTAGGGGACGAGCAGTACTTC,CASSYRGQGWSGLGDEQYF
15,NA,TRBJ1-1,TRBV2,TRBD1,TGTGCCAACAGCACAGGGACAGGGGCGGGCACTGAAGCTTTCTTT,CANSTGTGAGTEAFF
13,few,TRBJ2-7,TRBV27,NA,TGTGCCAGCAGGAAAGTAAACTCCTACGAGCAGTACTTC,CASRKVNSYEQYF
13,NA,TRBJ2-5,TRBV6-6,NA,TGTGCCAGTGAAATGGCGGGGCGAGAGACCCAGTACTTC,CASEMAGRETQYF
15,NA,TRBJ2-5,TRBV3-1,TRBD2,TGTGCCAGCAGCCACAGACTAGCGGGGAAGGAGACCCAGTACTTC,CASSHRLAGKETQYF